What follows are 21 T cell receptor beta chains derived from one specimen sequenced in a study of blood T cell repertoires in COVID-19 (dated by TCRdb to 2020 to 2021). Library construction relied on the immunoSEQ multiplex PCR assay. This immuneACCESS table, as held by TCRdb, lists in-frame sequences with V and J called but not all clones. Of the missing ones, under half trace to an unresolved V gene in checked studies; the others have no known cause. In all, the sample holds 200,000 to 250,000 clones, and nearly 90% of those were seen once. Together, the top ten hold about a tenth of the sample. Sample: PBMCs or T cells enriched from blood (not recorded which). The receptor set was obtained from a man aged 25-45 years who had recovered from COVID-19.

This chain links TRBV19 with TRBJ1-5; 9 bases line up with TRBD1. This CDR3 contains 16 residues. The germline V gene encodes CDR1 LNHDA and CDR2 SQIVND (reference sequence). V lost 4 bases and J lost 2; bases outside the gene matches: 6. This chain's CDR3 is CASSKDRGDGNQPQHF. In DNA form, the CDR3 reads TGTGCCAGTAGTAAGGACAGGGGCGATGGCAATCAGCCCCAGCATTTT.

The chain recombines TRBV27 with TRBJ2-7; 7 positions agree with TRBD2. CDR3 size: 13 residues. Trimming at V came to 7 bases and at J to 0 bases, leaving 3 bases not matched to a gene. Looked up from germline, CDR1 is MNHEY and CDR2 is SMNVEV (reference sequence). Here the CDR3 reads CASMASGSYEQYF. The CDR3 region has the DNA TGTGCCAGCATGGCTAGCGGCTCCTACGAGCAGTACTTC.

The rearrangement joins TRBV19 to TRBJ2-1; 7 bases align to TRBD2. Germline values: CDR1 LNHDA, CDR2 SQIVND (reference sequence). Unmatched junction bases numbered 16, after V lost 7 bases and J lost 7 bases. This CDR3 is built from 16 residues. In DNA form, the CDR3 reads TGTGCCAGTACCCCAAGGGCGGGAGTTATGAGGAATGAGCAGTTCTTC. Translated: CASTPRAGVMRNEQFF. Variable domain in full (rest from reference TRBV19 and TRBJ2-1): DGGITQSPKYLFRKEGQNVTLSCEQNLNHDAMYWYRQDPGQGLRLIYYSQIVNDFQKGDIAEGYSVSREKKESFPLTVTSAQKNPTAFYLCASTPRAGVMRNEQFFGPGTRLTVL.

This clone was counted only a few times. V is TRBV28 and J is TRBJ2-3, with D tentatively TRBD2 (6 bases). CDR1 MDHEN and CDR2 SYDVKM come from the germline V gene. The CDR3 extends over 16 amino acids. Between the trimmed V and J ends, which lost 7 bases and 3 bases, there was a span of 20 bases. As DNA, the CDR3 is TGTGCCAGCACTCCTAACCGGGACTGGACTACAGATACGCAGTATTTT. This codes for CASTPNRDWTTDTQYF.

The chain uses TRBV4-2 and TRBJ1-1; a possible D gene is TRBD1 (5 bases). Trimming stripped 0 bases from V and 6 bases from J, with 20 bases between. Germline V gives CDR1 LGHNA, CDR2 YNFKEQ. The CDR3 is made up of 17 amino acids. The CDR3 reads CASSQDLSAGRGAEAFF. Written as DNA, the CDR3 is TGTGCCAGCAGCCAAGATTTATCCGCGGGGCGCGGGGCTGAAGCTTTCTTT.

Of note for this clone: A read error may produce the germline difference seen at one junction end. The chain has TRBV7-4 and TRBJ1-5; D might be TRBD1 (6 bases). CDR3 length: 17 amino acids. CDR1 SGHVT and CDR2 SQSDAQ come from the germline V gene. DNA of the CDR3: TGCGCCACCAGCGACGGAAAAGGGGGGGGCAGCAATCAGCCCCAGCATTTT. This codes for CATSDGKGGGSNQPQHF.

The chain carries TRBV19 and TRBJ2-4; D might be TRBD2 (6 bases). Trimming left V 10 bases short and J 6 bases short, with 19 bases between. Germline V gene data show CDR1 as LNHDA and CDR2 as SQIVND (reference sequence). The CDR3 is 14 amino acids. The CDR3 sequence is CATGAQRGRNIQYF. The CDR3 DNA sequence: TGTGCCACGGGAGCCCAAAGAGGGCGAAACATTCAGTACTTC.

A single count supports this clone. V and J are TRBV15 and TRBJ2-3, with D unclear. Germline CDR1 and CDR2: LNHNV and YYDKDF (reference sequence). Deletions cut 5 bases from V and 5 bases from J, with 14 bases between. The CDR3 is 14 residues long. The CDR3 coding sequence is TGTGCCACCAGCGTCCGACCCGGAGAAGATACGCAGTATTTT. Protein: CATSVRPGEDTQYF.

This clone has just a few counts. The V and J genes are TRBV20-1 and TRBJ2-7, with D unclear. Germline V gene sequence: CDR1 DFQATT, CDR2 SNEGSKA (reference sequence). There are 11 residues in the CDR3. Trimming cost V 4 bases and J 2 bases, with 6 bases left between them. CDR3 sequence: CSAIPAYEQYF. As DNA, the CDR3 is TGCAGTGCTATCCCGGCCTACGAGCAGTACTTC.

The chain uses TRBV18 and TRBJ1-1; no definite D call. The germline V gene has CDR1 KGHSH and CDR2 LQKENI. The CDR3 contains 14 residues. Trimming left V 3 bases short and J 1 base short, with 9 bases between. The CDR3 DNA sequence: TGTGCCAGCTCACCGGGAGTAGAGAACACTGAAGCTTTCTTT. This translates into CASSPGVENTEAFF.

J is TRBJ2-3 and V is TRBV7-9; 11 nucleotides match TRBD2. V lost 2 bases and J lost 2; bases outside the gene matches: 9. The germline V gene has CDR1 SEHNR and CDR2 FQNEAQ (reference sequence). This CDR3 region has 18 residues. The CDR3 is CASSLLKTSGKLTDTQYF. The CDR3 DNA is TGTGCCAGCAGCTTATTAAAGACTAGCGGGAAACTCACAGATACGCAGTATTTT.

The chain joins TRBV2 to TRBJ1-4; TRBD1 might be the D (5 bases). Germline V gives CDR1 SNHLY, CDR2 FYNNEI. Trimming stripped 3 bases from V and 3 bases from J, with 8 bases between. CDR3 length: 14 residues. In DNA, the CDR3 is TGTGCCAGCAGTGACAGGGTTGCTAATGAAAAACTGTTTTTT. Translating it yields CASSDRVANEKLFF.

J is TRBJ2-1 and V is TRBV27; 7 nucleotides line up with TRBD2. The ends lost 8 bases at V and 1 base at J; junction bases unmatched: 11. CDR1 is MNHEY, CDR2 SMNVEV, per germline (reference sequence). The CDR3 spans 16 residues. The CDR3 DNA reads TGTGCCAGCTCCCCCGGGGGGAGAGGGTCCTACAATGAGCAGTTCTTC. It is translated as CASSPGGRGSYNEQFF.

This clone came up once. The chain couples TRBV5-3 to TRBJ1-4, with TRBD1 identical over 10 bases. TRBV5-3 belongs to the ORF category, with a function that is uncertain. Trimming at V came to 10 bases and at J to 10 bases, leaving 10 bases not matched to a gene. This CDR3 spans 13 amino acids. The CDR3 sequence: CALMGQGLGKLFF. DNA for the CDR3: TGTGCCCTGATGGGACAGGGGTTGGGAAAACTGTTTTTT.

J is TRBJ2-5 and V is TRBV5-1, with 7 bases matching TRBD1. This CDR3 has 14 amino acids. With V trimmed by 3 bases and J by 4 bases, 6 bases remained unmatched. The germline gives CDR1 SGHRS, CDR2 YFSETQ. This CDR3 reads CASSSYRGVETQYF. Written as DNA, the CDR3 is TGCGCCAGCAGCTCCTACAGGGGTGTAGAGACCCAGTACTTC.

The chain links TRBV5-1 to TRBJ2-7, with 12 positions matching TRBD2. With V trimmed by 0 bases and J by 2 bases, 18 bases remained unmatched. Germline CDR1 SGHRS, CDR2 YFSETQ. This CDR3 is built from 21 residues. The chain's CDR3 is CASSLASLAGGPTMEPYEQYF. The CDR3 coding sequence is TGCGCCAGCAGCTTGGCCTCCCTAGCGGGAGGGCCTACGATGGAGCCCTACGAGCAGTACTTC.

The rearrangement links TRBV6-4 to TRBJ2-5, with no clear D. Per the germline V gene, CDR1 is MRHNA and CDR2 is SNTAGT. There are 13 residues in the CDR3. V lost 2 bases, J lost 6 bases, and 10 bases lay in between. DNA of the CDR3: TGTGCCAGCAGTGACGTGCGGCGGCAGACCCAGTACTTC. Its protein product is CASSDVRRQTQYF.

In DNA form, the CDR3 reads TGTGCCAGTAGTATTTCCAGGGAAGTTTCACCCCTCCACTTT. Protein sequence: CASSISREVSPLHF. The chain links TRBV19 to TRBJ1-6; D is possibly TRBD1 (5 bases). Germline lookup yields CDR1 LNHDA and CDR2 SQIVND (reference sequence). Trimming pared 3 bases from V and 9 bases from J, leaving 12 bases between. CDR3 length: 14 residues.

This clone was picked up one time. The rearrangement joins TRBV9 to TRBJ1-1, with D possibly matching TRBD1 (6 bases). The germline V gene has CDR1 SGDLS and CDR2 YYNGEE. The CDR3 extends over 16 amino acids. Trimming shortened V by 3 bases and J by 1 base, and 16 bases separated the two germline ends. The CDR3 reads CASSGGLGQTNTEAFF. CDR3 nucleotides: TGTGCCAGCAGCGGAGGACTAGGACAGACGAACACTGAAGCTTTCTTT.

This sequence joins TRBV12-5 and TRBJ1-4, with 8 bases matching TRBD1. The V gene end was trimmed by 5 bases and the J gene end by 7 bases; junction bases not matched to a gene: 6. Germline V gives CDR1 LGHNT, CDR2 FRNRAP. The CDR3 sequence is 14 residues long. The chain's CDR3 is CASGPGGVGEKLFF. The CDR3 DNA sequence: TGTGCTAGTGGTCCAGGGGGCGTGGGTGAAAAACTGTTTTTT.

The rearrangement joins TRBV9 to TRBJ1-1; no firm D call. The CDR3 has 10 amino acids. V shed 3 bases and J shed 10 bases, with 7 bases lying between them. CDR1 is SGDLS, CDR2 YYNGEE, per germline. For the CDR3, the DNA is TGTGCCAGCAGCGGAGAGGTAGCTTTCTTT. Translating it yields CASSGEVAFF.